What follows are 20 T cell receptor beta chains derived from one specimen sequenced in a study of blood T cell repertoires in COVID-19. The table came from immunoSEQ multiplex PCR; TCRdb's copy has only in-frame clones and leaves some out. The repertoire consists of over 85,000 clones, with approximately 82% occurring once and the leading ten covering 9.8%. The source material was peripheral blood. The source is a man aged 55 to 70 with active or convalescent COVID-19.

The rearrangement links TRBV19 to TRBJ2-1; TRBD1 is a possible D gene (6 bases). From germline, CDR1 is LNHDA and CDR2 SQIVND (reference sequence). This CDR3 region has 12 residues. The V and J ends lost 5 bases and 12 bases respectively, with 14 bases between them. The CDR3 sequence: CASSWSQGGQFF. For the CDR3, the DNA is TGTGCCAGTAGTTGGTCACAAGGGGGGCAGTTCTTC.

The genes are TRBV27 and TRBJ1-6; TRBD1 matches at 7 bases. Per the germline V gene, CDR1 is MNHEY and CDR2 is SMNVEV (reference sequence). With 8 bases clipped from V and 10 bases from J, the junction kept 11 bases outside the gene matches. The CDR3 is 14 residues long. Here the CDR3 reads CASRLRGGRSPLHF. The CDR3 bases are TGTGCCAGCCGGCTGAGAGGGGGCAGATCACCCCTCCACTTT.

The rearrangement links TRBV9 to TRBJ2-3; weak D call: TRBD2 (5 bases). CDR1 is SGDLS, CDR2 YYNGEE, per germline. V shed 0 bases and J shed 0 bases, with 14 bases lying between them. The CDR3 has 17 residues. The CDR3 loop is CASSVATAGSSTDTQYF. CDR3 bases: TGTGCCAGCAGCGTAGCTACTGCGGGCTCTAGCACAGATACGCAGTATTTT.

The chain links TRBV28 to TRBJ1-1; unclear D gene. Germline V CDR1 and CDR2: MDHEN, SYDVKM. The CDR3 covers 15 residues. The V end lost 4 bases, the J end lost 5 bases, and 17 bases lay between the germline ends. CDR3 DNA sequence: TGTGCCAGCAGTTCCCCCCGCGGAGGTAATACTGAAGCTTTCTTT. Its protein product is CASSSPRGGNTEAFF. The full variable domain, rest sourced from reference TRBV28 and TRBJ1-1, is DVKVTQSSRYLVKRTGEKVFLECVQDMDHENMFWYRQDPGLGLRLIYFSYDVKMKEKGDIPEGYSVSREKKERFSLILESASTNQTSMYLCASSSPRGGNTEAFFGQGTRLTVV.

CDR3 amino acids: CASSPGGLSGNTIYF. The CDR3 DNA is TGTGCCAGCTCACCGGGTGGACTCTCTGGAAACACCATATATTTT. The rearrangement links TRBV18 to TRBJ1-3; D remains ambiguous. This CDR3 has 15 amino acids. The germline V and J ends were trimmed by 3 bases and 0 bases, with 9 bases remaining between them. Germline V lookup: CDR1 KGHSH, CDR2 LQKENI.

This clone has more than one count but fewer than ten. The rearrangement joins TRBV28 to TRBJ1-5; TRBD1 matches at 7 bases. CDR1 MDHEN and CDR2 SYDVKM come from the germline V gene. The V and J ends lost 2 bases and 7 bases, in that order; junction bases with no gene match: 5. The CDR3 is 14 amino acids. The CDR3 spells CASSLQTGFQPQHF. CDR3 DNA: TGTGCCAGCAGTTTACAGACAGGGTTCCAGCCCCAGCATTTT.

The chain has TRBV24-1 and TRBJ2-1; 10 bases line up with TRBD2. The CDR3 is 16 residues long. V was pared by 0 bases and J by 6 bases, with 4 bases of the junction left unmatched. Looked up from germline, CDR1 is KGHDR and CDR2 is SFDVKD. The CDR3 sequence: CATSDLRLAGLNEQFF. As DNA, the CDR3 is TGTGCCACCAGTGATTTGCGACTAGCGGGCCTCAATGAGCAGTTCTTC.

The chain is built from TRBV10-3 and TRBJ1-2; TRBD1 aligns across 8 bases. J was trimmed by 8 bases and V by 0 bases; bases with no gene match: 8. Looked up from germline, CDR1 is ENHRY and CDR2 is SYGVKD. The CDR3 length is 15 residues. The CDR3 loop reads CAISESGQAQRGYTF. CDR3 DNA: TGTGCCATCAGTGAGTCGGGACAGGCCCAACGGGGCTACACCTTC.

The V gene is TRBV10-3, the J gene TRBJ2-1, with TRBD2 as a possible D gene (5 bases). The CDR3 covers 13 residues. Deletions cut 0 bases from V and 10 bases from J, with 10 bases between. Per germline, CDR1 ENHRY and CDR2 SYGVKD. Here the CDR3 DNA reads TGTGCCATCAGTGAGTCGGGAAGCGGAGAGCAGTTCTTC. This encodes CAISESGSGEQFF.

The rearrangement joins TRBV6-2 or TRBV6-3 to TRBJ2-3; tentative D call: TRBD2 (5 bases). Trimming cost V 2 bases and J 6 bases, with 12 bases left between them. CDR1 and CDR2 (germline): MNHEY, SVGEGT. This CDR3 comprises 14 residues. This chain's CDR3 is CASSYPTSRDTQYF. The CDR3 DNA reads as TGTGCCAGCAGTTACCCCACTAGTAGGGATACGCAGTATTTT.

The chain has TRBV7-3 and TRBJ2-1; D may be TRBD1 (5 bases). Germline lookup yields CDR1 SGHTA and CDR2 FQGTGA. V dropped 0 bases and J dropped 4 bases, with 10 bases sitting between them. This CDR3 is built from 15 residues. This chain's CDR3 is CASSLTVGPYNEQFF. The CDR3 nucleotides read TGTGCCAGCAGCTTAACGGTGGGGCCATACAATGAGCAGTTCTTC. The entire variable domain, with the rest obtained from reference TRBV7-3 and TRBJ2-1, is as follows: GAGVSQTPSNKVTEKGKYVELRCDPISGHTALYWYRQSLGQGPEFLIYFQGTGAADDSGLPNDRFFAVRPEGSVSTLKIQRTERGDSAVYLCASSLTVGPYNEQFFGPGTRLTVL.

The chain is built from TRBV28 and TRBJ1-1; maybe TRBD1 (5 bases). Germline CDR1 is MDHEN and CDR2 is SYDVKM. The CDR3 runs to 14 residues. V was pared by 5 bases and J by 0 bases, with 10 bases between. In DNA, the CDR3 is TGTGCCAGCAGTCGAGCAGGGATGAACACTGAAGCTTTCTTT. Its protein is CASSRAGMNTEAFF.

A few counts support this clone. V is TRBV7-8 and J is TRBJ2-7, with 7 nucleotides matching TRBD1. Germline V gene sequence: CDR1 SGHVS, CDR2 FQNEAQ. V lost 5 bases and J lost 3; bases outside the gene matches: 4. The length of the CDR3 is 13 residues. CDR3 coding DNA: TGTGCCAGCAGCCCGCGGACAGGCTACGAGCAGTACGTC. Translated: CASSPRTGYEQYV.

This clone appeared once. The chain employs TRBV7-2 and TRBJ2-3; 7 nucleotides line up with TRBD2. This CDR3 has 15 residues. After removal of 3 bases from V and 0 bases from J, the junction contained 3 bases not matched to a gene. Germline values: CDR1 SGHTA, CDR2 FQGNSA. The CDR3 nucleotides are TGTGCCAGCAGCTTCAGGCGGGAGAGCACAGATACGCAGTATTTT. It encodes CASSFRRESTDTQYF. Full variable domain (outside the CDR3, taken from reference TRBV7-2 and TRBJ2-3): GAGVSQSPSNKVTEKGKDVELRCDPISGHTALYWYRQSLGQGLEFLIYFQGNSAPDKSGLPSDRFSAERTGGSVSTLTIQRTQQEDSAVYLCASSFRRESTDTQYFGPGTRLTVL.

This clone was seen only a few times. The V call is TRBV28, the J call TRBJ1-2; perhaps TRBD1 as D (5 bases). CDR1 is MDHEN and CDR2 is SYDVKM in the germline V gene. CDR3 length: 16 amino acids. The V end was cut by 3 bases, the J end by 2 bases, with 16 bases between. CDR3 sequence (DNA): TGTGCCAGCAGTTTTACAGCCAAAGGACAAAACTATGGCTACACCTTC. This sequence encodes CASSFTAKGQNYGYTF.

The chain carries TRBV19 and TRBJ2-2, with D perhaps matching TRBD2 (6 bases). This CDR3 region has 15 residues. Germline V gene sequence: CDR1 LNHDA, CDR2 SQIVND (reference sequence). V was cut by 7 bases and J by 5 bases, with 17 bases left in between. The CDR3 reads CASKDWRGGTGELFF. The CDR3 DNA follows: TGTGCCAGTAAGGATTGGCGGGGCGGGACCGGGGAGCTGTTTTTT.

This sequence joins TRBV7-2 and TRBJ2-6, with D tentatively TRBD2 (5 bases). V lost 1 base, J lost 0 bases, and 10 bases lay in between. The CDR3 spans 17 residues. The germline V gene has CDR1 SGHTA and CDR2 FQGNSA. The CDR3, as DNA: TGTGCCAGCAGCTTAGTAGACTACCGCTCTGGGGCCAACGTCCTGACTTTC. Translated: CASSLVDYRSGANVLTF.

This chain links TRBV11-2 with TRBJ1-2, with TRBD1 as a possible D gene (6 bases). The length of the CDR3 is 14 residues. The V gene's germline CDR1 is SGHAT and CDR2 FQNNGV. The V end was cut by 5 bases, the J end by 6 bases, with 16 bases between. The CDR3 is CASSQGMYRDGYTF. In DNA form, the CDR3 reads TGTGCCAGCAGCCAAGGAATGTACAGGGATGGCTACACCTTC.

This chain joins TRBV5-4 and TRBJ2-1, with 9 bases lining up with TRBD2. The length of the CDR3 is 15 residues. Germline loops: CDR1 SGHNT, CDR2 YYREEE (reference sequence). The V segment lost 2 bases and the J segment 5 bases; nucleotides outside the gene matches: 5. The CDR3 nucleotides read TGTGCCAGCAGCTTTAGCGGGAGTATCGACAATGAGCAGTTCTTC. Protein: CASSFSGSIDNEQFF.

This clone came up a few times. The gene calls are TRBV5-6 and TRBJ2-7; a weak D match, TRBD1 (8 bases). V was pared by 2 bases and J by 3 bases, with 15 bases between. CDR3 length: 15 amino acids. Germline V lookup: CDR1 SGHDT, CDR2 YYEEEE. The DNA for the CDR3 is TGTGCCAGCAGCTTCCCTACAGGGGGGGTCTACGAGCAGTACTTC. Amino acids: CASSFPTGGVYEQYF. Full variable domain (outside the CDR3, taken from reference TRBV5-6 and TRBJ2-7): DAGVTQSPTHLIKTRGQQVTLRCSPKSGHDTVSWYQQALGQGPQFIFQYYEEEERQRGNFPDRFSGHQFPNYSSELNVNALLLGDSALYLCASSFPTGGVYEQYFGPGTRLTVT.